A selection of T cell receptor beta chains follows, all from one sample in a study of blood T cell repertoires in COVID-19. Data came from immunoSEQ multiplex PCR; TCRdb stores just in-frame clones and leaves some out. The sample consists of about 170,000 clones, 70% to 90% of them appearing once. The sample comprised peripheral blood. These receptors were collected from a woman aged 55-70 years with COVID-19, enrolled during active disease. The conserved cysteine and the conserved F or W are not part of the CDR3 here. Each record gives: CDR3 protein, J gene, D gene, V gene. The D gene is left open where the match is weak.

cdr3_aa: AISDSRGFASTDTQY; j_call: TRBJ2-3; d_call: .; v_call: TRBV10-3
cdr3_aa: ASSLERPTRYEQY; j_call: TRBJ2-7; d_call: .; v_call: TRBV28
cdr3_aa: ASSSVGAEAF; j_call: TRBJ1-1; d_call: .; v_call: TRBV28
cdr3_aa: ASSPSGSGVGELF; j_call: TRBJ2-2; d_call: TRBD2; v_call: TRBV5-6
cdr3_aa: AIRKEAGLVSNEQF; j_call: TRBJ2-1; d_call: TRBD2; v_call: TRBV10-3
cdr3_aa: SASPVGNGVWSYT; j_call: TRBJ1-2; d_call: .; v_call: TRBV20-1
cdr3_aa: SGKDSHYGYT; j_call: TRBJ1-2; d_call: .; v_call: TRBV29-1
cdr3_aa: ASSSTGRSTGELF; j_call: TRBJ2-2; d_call: .; v_call: TRBV5-1
cdr3_aa: AYSSARTYNQPQH; j_call: TRBJ1-5; d_call: .; v_call: TRBV30
cdr3_aa: ASSFRRGVEQF; j_call: TRBJ2-1; d_call: TRBD2; v_call: TRBV7-7
cdr3_aa: ASSADYGKNEQF; j_call: TRBJ2-1; d_call: .; v_call: TRBV2
cdr3_aa: ASSLSGQGSYEQY; j_call: TRBJ2-7; d_call: TRBD1; v_call: TRBV28
cdr3_aa: ATSRGGLAGNNEQF; j_call: TRBJ2-1; d_call: TRBD2; v_call: TRBV15
cdr3_aa: SAGVDTQY; j_call: TRBJ2-3; d_call: .; v_call: TRBV29-1
cdr3_aa: ASSYGQGTYNEQF; j_call: TRBJ2-1; d_call: TRBD1; v_call: TRBV6-5
cdr3_aa: ASSLYWTGTEAF; j_call: TRBJ1-1; d_call: TRBD1; v_call: TRBV5-1
cdr3_aa: ASSLFGGSGGMNTEAF; j_call: TRBJ1-1; d_call: .; v_call: TRBV28
cdr3_aa: ASSQDGRYNEKLF; j_call: TRBJ1-4; d_call: .; v_call: TRBV4-3
cdr3_aa: ASSQDGGRASGRGDTQY; j_call: TRBJ2-3; d_call: TRBD2; v_call: TRBV4-3
cdr3_aa: ASSLALAGGNTDTQY; j_call: TRBJ2-3; d_call: TRBD2; v_call: TRBV11-3
cdr3_aa: SVYSVNTEAF; j_call: TRBJ1-1; d_call: .; v_call: TRBV29-1
cdr3_aa: ASSPHISSYNEQF; j_call: TRBJ2-1; d_call: .; v_call: TRBV3-1/TRBV3-2
cdr3_aa: ASSLELLREQY; j_call: TRBJ2-7; d_call: .; v_call: TRBV5-4
cdr3_aa: ASSYSPGLSSYEQY; j_call: TRBJ2-7; d_call: .; v_call: TRBV6-5
cdr3_aa: ATSDPGQGETQY; j_call: TRBJ2-5; d_call: TRBD1; v_call: TRBV24-1
cdr3_aa: AWSAGTGVGYGYT; j_call: TRBJ1-2; d_call: TRBD1; v_call: TRBV30
cdr3_aa: AIAQDQETQY; j_call: TRBJ2-5; d_call: .; v_call: TRBV10-3
cdr3_aa: ASSRAGGAETQY; j_call: TRBJ2-5; d_call: TRBD2; v_call: TRBV5-1
cdr3_aa: ASSSGQGARQPQH; j_call: TRBJ1-5; d_call: TRBD1; v_call: TRBV7-2
cdr3_aa: AWISPATNEKLF; j_call: TRBJ1-4; d_call: .; v_call: TRBV30
cdr3_aa: ASSPRRLAVSYEQY; j_call: TRBJ2-7; d_call: TRBD2; v_call: TRBV5-1
cdr3_aa: ASSSSVHFYNEQF; j_call: TRBJ2-1; d_call: .; v_call: TRBV27
cdr3_aa: ASSTQGSHTEAF; j_call: TRBJ1-1; d_call: .; v_call: TRBV19
cdr3_aa: ASSYPGSYEQY; j_call: TRBJ2-7; d_call: .; v_call: TRBV6-6
cdr3_aa: ASSQGGHTEAF; j_call: TRBJ1-1; d_call: .; v_call: TRBV25-1
cdr3_aa: ASSPYQGTGALGNQPQH; j_call: TRBJ1-5; d_call: TRBD1; v_call: TRBV6-6
cdr3_aa: ASSVTGQGALGYT; j_call: TRBJ1-2; d_call: TRBD1; v_call: TRBV9
cdr3_aa: ASRKERTNTGELF; j_call: TRBJ2-2; d_call: .; v_call: TRBV19
cdr3_aa: ASRREGGRLTTQY; j_call: TRBJ2-5; d_call: TRBD2; v_call: TRBV6-5
cdr3_aa: ASSGRQGARTEAF; j_call: TRBJ1-1; d_call: TRBD1; v_call: TRBV9
cdr3_aa: ASSRTGLHYDTQY; j_call: TRBJ2-3; d_call: .; v_call: TRBV6-5
cdr3_aa: ASSLSGASGRRDEQF; j_call: TRBJ2-1; d_call: TRBD2; v_call: TRBV27
cdr3_aa: AWSVQADTEAF; j_call: TRBJ1-1; d_call: .; v_call: TRBV30
cdr3_aa: ASSNSGTANQPQH; j_call: TRBJ1-5; d_call: TRBD1; v_call: TRBV19
cdr3_aa: ASSPTGTGVYEQY; j_call: TRBJ2-7; d_call: TRBD1; v_call: TRBV5-1
cdr3_aa: ASSPDGQGGPQH; j_call: TRBJ1-5; d_call: TRBD1; v_call: TRBV7-9
cdr3_aa: ASSLVGQLINEKLF; j_call: TRBJ1-4; d_call: .; v_call: TRBV7-9
cdr3_aa: ASSLLAGSSTDTQY; j_call: TRBJ2-3; d_call: TRBD2; v_call: TRBV19
cdr3_aa: ASGRASGVETQY; j_call: TRBJ2-5; d_call: TRBD2; v_call: TRBV19
cdr3_aa: ASSDRTSGTYEQY; j_call: TRBJ2-7; d_call: TRBD2; v_call: TRBV7-3